Each of the 7 T cell receptor beta chains below was sequenced from the same sample in a study of blood T cell repertoires in COVID-19. The method was immunoSEQ multiplex PCR; TCRdb's version includes in-frame clones alone and lacks a portion of them. The sample records about 190,000 clones, about 82% being singletons. Specimen: peripheral blood. The origin of the receptors is a woman aged 25-40 years with acute or convalescent COVID-19.

V usage is TRBV19 and J usage is TRBJ2-3; 8 bases are a match to TRBD1. With 7 bases clipped from V and 2 bases from J, the junction kept 5 bases outside the gene matches. Germline values: CDR1 LNHDA, CDR2 SQIVND (reference sequence). The CDR3 has 14 residues. The CDR3 nucleotides are TGTGCCAGTACCAGGACAGGGTTCACAGATACGCAGTATTTT. Its protein product is CASTRTGFTDTQYF.

V usage is TRBV28 and J usage is TRBJ2-2, with D possibly TRBD2 on 6 matching bases. This CDR3 is 16 amino acids long. V was shortened by 5 bases and J by 3 bases, with 16 bases between the two germline ends. The germline CDR1 and CDR2 sequences are MDHEN and SYDVKM. In DNA form, the CDR3 reads TGTGCCAGCAGTCTCCCCCGGGAGCCCTACACCGGGGAGCTGTTTTTT. Its translation is CASSLPREPYTGELFF.

The chain uses TRBV5-1 and TRBJ2-3, with TRBD1 as a possible D gene (5 bases). Germline CDR1 is SGHRS and CDR2 is YFSETQ. This CDR3 region has 17 residues. Deletions cut 6 bases from V and 2 bases from J, with 22 bases between. DNA for the CDR3: TGCGCCAGCAAACTTAACCCCTCCGACAGCTTCACAGATACGCAGTATTTT. Translation: CASKLNPSDSFTDTQYF.

V usage is TRBV7-3 and J usage is TRBJ2-1, with TRBD2 as a possible D gene (5 bases). This CDR3 region has 15 residues. With 4 bases removed from V and 5 bases from J, the gap between germline ends came to 15 bases. Germline CDR1 reads SGHTA; CDR2 reads FQGTGA. This CDR3 reads CASSSESLGDNEQFF. The CDR3 DNA follows: TGTGCCAGCAGCTCCGAGTCGTTGGGAGACAATGAGCAGTTCTTC. The full variable domain, its missing parts supplied by reference TRBV7-3 and TRBJ2-1, is GAGVSQTPSNKVTEKGKYVELRCDPISGHTALYWYRQSLGQGPEFLIYFQGTGAADDSGLPNDRFFAVRPEGSVSTLKIQRTERGDSAVYLCASSSESLGDNEQFFGPGTRLTVL.

The chain combines TRBV20-1 with TRBJ1-1; D not certain. The ends were cut back, 0 bases at V and 10 bases at J, with 9 bases in the middle. Germline-derived CDR1 and CDR2 are DFQATT and SNEGSKA (reference sequence). The CDR3 runs to 11 residues. The CDR3 spells CSARDGGRAFF. The CDR3, as DNA: TGCAGTGCTAGAGATGGTGGGAGAGCTTTCTTT.

The V call is TRBV9, the J call TRBJ2-3; 8 positions match TRBD2. CDR1 is SGDLS, CDR2 YYNGEE, per germline. The CDR3 is made up of 16 amino acids. Germline trimming cut 1 base from V and 0 bases from J; bases unmatched to any gene: 4. CDR3 in amino acids: CASSVSSGGSTDTQYF. The CDR3 bases are TGTGCCAGCAGCGTATCAAGCGGGGGTAGCACAGATACGCAGTATTTT. The full variable domain, with the rest looked up from reference TRBV9 and TRBJ2-3, is DSGVTQTPKHLITATGQRVTLRCSPRSGDLSVYWYQQSLDQGLQFLIQYYNGEERAKGNILERFSAQQFPDLHSELNLSSLELGDSALYFCASSVSSGGSTDTQYFGPGTRLTVL.

The count of this clone is one. This rearrangement joins TRBV29-1 to TRBJ2-1, with D maybe TRBD2 (5 bases). Trimming removed 7 bases at V and 9 bases at J, with 25 bases between. CDR1 is SQVTM, CDR2 ANQGSEA, per germline. This CDR3 is 15 amino acids long. In nucleotides, the CDR3 is TGCAGCGCTGTAAAGGGCGGAGGCCCCCCCGGTGAGCAGTTCTTC. It is translated as CSAVKGGGPPGEQFF.